The 28 T cell receptor beta chains reported below all come from one sample, sequenced in a study of response to subunit inactivated influenza vaccine listed by TCRdb under 2018. The meaning of the sample's time point label: 40 to 45 days after influenza vaccine administration. Libraries were prepared through RT-PCR. Reads for this sample came from an Illumina HiSeq 2500. TCRdb trimmed public reads at Q25 via fastp, called clones via MiXCR and kept in-frame beta chains. Duplicate CDR3 protein sequences are folded into a single record with the most common DNA and genes. The table for this sample lists roughly 570,000 distinct CDR3 sequences; 10% to 15% of them were counted only once. The top ten hold over 10% of the sample. Sequencing used PBMCs from blood, obtained roughly 48 days after vaccination. These receptors were collected from a man aged 45 to 65 who received an inactivated influenza vaccine. Donor details come from another sample of the same person, matched by shared clones.

The rearrangement links TRBV5-1 to TRBJ2-1; 7 positions match TRBD1. The CDR3 covers 13 residues. V was pared by 4 bases and J by 3 bases, with 1 base of the junction left unmatched. Germline V gives CDR1 SGHRS, CDR2 YFSETQ. CDR3 amino acids: CASSGDSYNEQFF. CDR3 in DNA: TGCGCCAGCAGCGGGGACAGCTACAATGAGCAGTTCTTC.

This chain uses TRBV4-2 with TRBJ2-5, with a possible D match to TRBD1 (5 bases). From germline, CDR1 is LGHNA and CDR2 YNFKEQ. The CDR3 runs to 15 residues. The V gene lost 0 bases and the J gene lost 5 bases, with 13 bases spanning the gap. CDR3 coding DNA: TGTGCCAGCAGCCAAGATCTGGCAGGGCCTGAGACCCAGTACTTC. Translated: CASSQDLAGPETQYF.

A few counts support this clonotype. V and J are TRBV3-1 and TRBJ1-2, with D possibly TRBD1 on 6 matching bases. Germline V CDR1 and CDR2: LGHDT, YNNKEL (reference sequence). This CDR3 comprises 12 residues. Trimming shortened V by 2 bases and J by 14 bases, and 15 bases separated the two germline ends. CDR3 residues: CASSQRAGVITF. As DNA, the CDR3 is TGTGCCAGCAGCCAACGTGCAGGGGTGATTACCTTC.

The chain carries TRBV12-3 or TRBV12-4 and TRBJ2-7; 8 bases are shared with TRBD1. This CDR3 contains 14 residues. The V and J ends lost 7 bases and 6 bases, in that order; junction bases with no gene match: 11. Here the CDR3 reads CASNLGQGLSEQYF. Written as DNA, the CDR3 is TGTGCCAGCAATCTTGGACAGGGTTTATCCGAGCAGTACTTC.

V usage is TRBV7-3 and J usage is TRBJ2-1, with TRBD2 identical over 10 bases. In germline, CDR1 is SGHTA, CDR2 FQGTGA. Germline trimming cut 5 bases from V and 3 bases from J; bases unmatched to any gene: 4. This CDR3 has 15 amino acids. This chain's CDR3 is CASSTGTSVYNEQFF. The CDR3 coding sequence is TGTGCCAGCAGCACCGGGACTAGCGTCTACAATGAGCAGTTCTTC.

This chain connects TRBV10-3 to TRBJ1-1, with D perhaps matching TRBD1 (6 bases). The CDR3 is 15 residues long. The ends were cut back, 2 bases at V and 4 bases at J, with 14 bases in the middle. Germline lookup yields CDR1 ENHRY and CDR2 SYGVKD. The chain's CDR3 is CAISERGGTSTEAFF. As DNA, the CDR3 is TGTGCCATCAGTGAGAGGGGGGGCACAAGCACTGAAGCTTTCTTT.

The rearrangement links TRBV7-2 to TRBJ1-6; D remains unclear. CDR1 is SGHTA, CDR2 FQGNSA, per germline. The V end lost 8 bases, the J end lost 14 bases, and 16 bases lay between the germline ends. This CDR3 has 12 amino acids. The CDR3 coding sequence is TGTGCCAGCTCCCCGGGGTGGCTCGCCCTCCACTTT. Protein product: CASSPGWLALHF. Complete variable domain (other parts from reference TRBV7-2 and TRBJ1-6): GAGVSQSPSNKVTEKGKDVELRCDPISGHTALYWYRQSLGQGLEFLIYFQGNSAPDKSGLPSDRFSAERTGGSVSTLTIQRTQQEDSAVYLCASSPGWLALHFGNGTRLTVT.

The chain links TRBV18 to TRBJ2-1, with 9 bases aligning to TRBD1. CDR3 size: 16 residues. Per germline, CDR1 KGHSH and CDR2 LQKENI. V lost 0 bases and J lost 5; bases outside the gene matches: 5. The CDR3 region is CASSPPKRDRDNEQFF. The DNA for the CDR3 is TGTGCCAGCTCACCACCGAAGAGGGACAGGGACAATGAGCAGTTCTTC.

The gene calls are TRBV27 and TRBJ1-4; D call uncertain. Germline V gives CDR1 MNHEY, CDR2 SMNVEV (reference sequence). The length of the CDR3 is 14 residues. The ends were cut back, 4 bases at V and 8 bases at J, with 14 bases in the middle. CDR3 DNA sequence: TGTGCCAGCAGTTCCATCACGATGGGGGAAAAACTGTTTTTT. Translated, it gives CASSSITMGEKLFF.

The V and J genes are TRBV5-1 and TRBJ2-5; 9 nucleotides line up with TRBD1. V lost 4 bases, J lost 4 bases, and 5 bases stayed unmatched. From germline, CDR1 is SGHRS and CDR2 YFSETQ. This CDR3 has 14 amino acids. CDR3 residues: CASSAGTGSETQYF. The CDR3 coding sequence is TGCGCCAGCAGCGCCGGGACAGGGTCAGAGACCCAGTACTTC.

This clonotype was detected a few times. The rearrangement uses TRBV4-2 and TRBJ1-1; possibly TRBD1 for D (6 bases). V shed 0 bases and J shed 1 base, with 9 bases lying between them. CDR1 is LGHNA and CDR2 is YNFKEQ in the germline V gene. The CDR3 length is 15 residues. Here the CDR3 reads CASSQDQTGNTEAFF. The CDR3 region has the DNA TGTGCCAGCAGCCAAGATCAGACAGGGAACACTGAAGCTTTCTTT.

The gene calls are TRBV5-1 and TRBJ2-3, with TRBD2 matching 8 bases. The CDR3 covers 15 residues. Trimming cost V 6 bases and J 4 bases; bases outside gene matches: 10. Germline V gives CDR1 SGHRS, CDR2 YFSETQ. The CDR3 loop reads CASNYNGGAPDTQYF. CDR3 nucleotide sequence: TGCGCCAGCAACTATAACGGGGGGGCTCCAGATACGCAGTATTTT.

This clonotype was recorded a few times. The J gene is TRBJ2-7, the V gene TRBV28; TRBD1 agrees at 9 bases. The CDR3 extends over 13 amino acids. The V segment lost 5 bases and the J segment 5 bases; nucleotides outside the gene matches: 4. Germline V CDR1 and CDR2: MDHEN, SYDVKM. This CDR3 reads CASSRQGEHEQYF. In nucleotides, the CDR3 is TGTGCCAGCAGTCGACAGGGGGAACACGAGCAGTACTTC.

This chain uses TRBV29-1 with TRBJ2-1; no definite D call. This CDR3 contains 11 residues. CDR1 and CDR2 (germline): SQVTM, ANQGSEA. V was clipped by 8 bases and J by 0 bases, with 5 bases between them. CDR3 sequence: CSLRSYNEQFF. For the CDR3, the DNA is TGCAGCCTCCGCTCCTACAATGAGCAGTTCTTC.

The J gene is TRBJ2-7, the V gene TRBV18; no reliable D call. CDR1 is KGHSH and CDR2 is LQKENI in the germline V gene. With 1 base removed from V and 7 bases from J, the gap between germline ends came to 11 bases. CDR3 length equals 13 residues. The DNA for the CDR3 is TGTGCCAGCTCACCACAAGAAAGAGGAGAGCAGTACTTC. Its translation is CASSPQERGEQYF.

Only a few counts were recorded for this clonotype. This chain joins TRBV7-8 and TRBJ1-1, with a possible D match to TRBD1 (6 bases). This CDR3 has 16 amino acids. The germline gives CDR1 SGHVS, CDR2 FQNEAQ. The ends were cut back, 5 bases at V and 6 bases at J, with 22 bases in the middle. CDR3 DNA sequence: TGTGCCAGCAGCGAAAGTCGGGTCACAGGGTGGGCTGAAGCTTTCTTT. Its translation is CASSESRVTGWAEAFF.

The chain combines TRBV5-1 with TRBJ2-7; possibly TRBD1 for D (7 bases). The CDR3 is made up of 15 amino acids. Germline CDR1 reads SGHRS; CDR2 reads YFSETQ. Deletions cut 4 bases from V and 4 bases from J, with 18 bases between. The CDR3 DNA reads TGCGCCAGCAGCCCGGAGGGGACAGATCGTTACGAGCAGTACTTC. Translating it yields CASSPEGTDRYEQYF.

Only a few counts were recorded for this clonotype. This chain uses TRBV28 with TRBJ2-5; 8 bases are shared with TRBD1. The CDR3 covers 14 residues. V dropped 8 bases and J dropped 2; count of bases not matched to a gene: 7. Germline V CDR1 and CDR2: MDHEN, SYDVKM. The CDR3 DNA is TGTGCCAGCTTGAACAGGGGGGATCAAGAGACCCAGTACTTC. It translates to CASLNRGDQETQYF.

As regards this clonotype: One end of the junction varies from germline; a read error may be responsible. The CDR3 loop is CAVSESGGNQPQHF. CDR3 bases: TGTGCCGTCAGTGAGTCAGGGGGCAATCAGCCCCAGCATTTT. The chain uses TRBV10-3 and TRBJ1-5, with D possibly being TRBD1 (6 bases). The V gene's germline CDR1 is ENHRY and CDR2 SYGVKD. CDR3 length equals 14 residues.

The table lists this clonotype with a few counts. The J gene is TRBJ2-7, the V gene TRBV6-5; D unresolved. CDR1 and CDR2 (germline): MNHEY, SVGAGI. Trimming removed 2 bases from V and 3 bases from J, with 8 bases in between. The CDR3 is 13 residues long. In DNA form, the CDR3 reads TGTGCCAGCAGTTACATGGCCTTCTACGAGCAGTACTTC. Translated: CASSYMAFYEQYF.

This clonotype occurred many times. The chain carries TRBV6-5 and TRBJ2-1, with D possibly matching TRBD2 (6 bases). This CDR3 is 11 amino acids long. Germline V gene lookup returns CDR1 MNHEY and CDR2 SVGAGI. The ends were cut back, 7 bases at V and 9 bases at J, with 10 bases in the middle. In nucleotides, the CDR3 is TGTGCCAGCAATCAGGGAGGTGAGCAGTTCTTC. The encoded protein is CASNQGGEQFF.

This clonotype was picked up a small number of times. The gene calls are TRBV12-3 or TRBV12-4 and TRBJ2-1, with TRBD1 as a possible D gene (6 bases). The CDR3 contains 16 residues. V lost 2 bases to trimming and J lost 1 base, with 12 bases between them. CDR3 in DNA: TGTGCCAGCAGTTTATTGGCAGGGGATTCCTACAATGAGCAGTTCTTC. It encodes CASSLLAGDSYNEQFF.

This clonotype was picked up a small number of times. This chain joins TRBV27 and TRBJ2-1; TRBD2 matches 10 bases. The V gene's germline CDR1 is MNHEY and CDR2 SMNVEV (reference sequence). The CDR3 contains 16 residues. V shed 2 bases, J shed 8 bases, and the junction held 9 bases outside the gene matches. The CDR3 DNA sequence: TGTGCCAGCAGTTTAAGGGTACTAGCGGGGACGGATGAGCAGTTCTTC. As protein: CASSLRVLAGTDEQFF.

The chain recombines TRBV6-2 or TRBV6-3 with TRBJ2-1; D is perhaps TRBD1 or TRBD2 (6 bases each). Germline CDR1 is MNHEY and CDR2 is SVGEGT. Trimming stripped 8 bases from V and 8 bases from J, with 22 bases between. The CDR3 contains 15 residues. This chain's CDR3 is CASRPGGRVSDEQFF. CDR3 nucleotides: TGTGCCAGCCGTCCCGGGGGCAGGGTATCAGATGAGCAGTTCTTC.

In this sample, this clonotype turned up many times. J is TRBJ2-3 and V is TRBV10-3; D is undetermined. Trimming took off 6 bases at V and 7 bases at J, with 14 bases between the two ends. Germline-derived CDR1 and CDR2 are ENHRY and SYGVKD. The CDR3 runs to 13 residues. For the CDR3, the DNA is TGTGCCATCAGCCTCTCGCTCCAGAATACGCAGTATTTT. As protein: CAISLSLQNTQYF.

This clonotype was detected only a few times. The V call is TRBV20-1, the J call TRBJ2-2, with D perhaps TRBD1 (6 bases). The germline V gene encodes CDR1 DFQATT and CDR2 SNEGSKA (reference sequence). The length of the CDR3 is 15 residues. Trimming shortened V by 1 base and J by 3 bases, and 12 bases separated the two germline ends. As DNA, the CDR3 is TGCAGTGCTAGAGTCAGGGGAAGGCACACCGGGGAGCTGTTTTTT. It codes for CSARVRGRHTGELFF.

This clonotype was found many times. The V call is TRBV20-1, the J call TRBJ2-7; 14 bases are shared with TRBD2. Trimming removed 4 bases from V and 0 bases from J; junction bases left unmatched: 2. The CDR3 runs to 15 residues. Germline V gene sequence: CDR1 DFQATT, CDR2 SNEGSKA (reference sequence). CDR3 amino acids: CSAIGTSGSSYEQYF. In DNA form, the CDR3 reads TGCAGTGCTATAGGGACTAGCGGGAGCTCCTACGAGCAGTACTTC.

This clonotype was recorded many times. The gene calls are TRBV12-3 or TRBV12-4 and TRBJ2-2; tentative D call: TRBD2 (6 bases). This CDR3 contains 16 residues. Trimming removed 6 bases at V and 6 bases at J, with 20 bases between. The CDR3 is CASRPTGTEASGELFF. In nucleotides, the CDR3 is TGTGCCAGCAGGCCAACCGGGACTGAGGCGTCCGGGGAGCTGTTTTTT.